Here is one T cell receptor beta chain with its context. Its antigen is not known. Trimming cost V 5 bases and J 5 bases; bases outside gene matches: 13. Germline values: CDR1 MDHEN, CDR2 SYDVKM. The CDR3 consists of 16 residues. The data stem from a study of shared clonotypes between healthy human individuals. Overall study findings and caveats: Around 5% was the fraction of naive CD4 clonotypes found shared across several donors. Richness estimates generally favored naive over memory subsets.

Healthy and HIV-negative, the adult donors had no recent acute infections or vaccinations. Genomic DNA per cell subset filled all wells of several immunoSEQ plates. This table comes from immunoSEQ multiplex PCR, and its TCRdb copy is limited to in-frame clones, with some not included. The data contain 2.3 million or so clones, over 85% of them singletons. V usage is TRBV28 and J usage is TRBJ1-2, with 8 positions matching TRBD1. This receptor was taken from a man younger than 30 in good health. Some clones in this sample may be carry-over from other donors' samples. The sequencing input was naive CD4+ T cells from PBMCs. Subset meaning: CD45RA+ positively selected. CDR3 sequence reads: CASSPQLRTGPYGYTF. The CDR3 nucleotides are TGTGCCAGCAGTCCCCAGCTCAGGACAGGGCCGTATGGCTACACCTTC.